A single sample gave rise to the 23 T cell receptor beta chains below, sequenced in a study of cytomegalovirus exposure and HLA in healthy donors. PCR primers comprised 60 Vbeta and 13 Jbeta primers. Clones were sequenced by immunoSEQ multiplex PCR, and TCRdb holds only the in-frame ones, with some missing. The data show about 260,000 clones, around 65% seen once. Sequenced input: PBMCs. The receptors were sampled from a female donor in good health and CMV-seronegative.

The rearrangement uses TRBV11-2 and TRBJ2-7, with 9 bases aligning to TRBD1. There are 13 residues in the CDR3. V shed 0 bases, J shed 8 bases, and the junction held 2 bases outside the gene matches. Per the germline V gene, CDR1 is SGHAT and CDR2 is FQNNGV. CDR3 sequence (DNA): TGTGCCAGCAGCTTAGAAGGGACAGGGAAGCAGTACTTC. Protein: CASSLEGTGKQYF. The complete variable domain, with remaining parts taken from reference TRBV11-2 and TRBJ2-7, reads EAGVAQSPRYKIIEKRQSVAFWCNPISGHATLYWYQQILGQGPKLLIQFQNNGVVDDSQLPKDRFSAERLKGVDSTLKIQPAKLEDSAVYLCASSLEGTGKQYFGPGTRLTVT.

As regards this clone: This same CDR3 is encoded by further DNA sequences in the sample. The chain employs TRBV6-4 and TRBJ1-2, with D unresolved. CDR3 length equals 13 residues. Trimming took 4 bases from V and 8 from J, leaving 14 bases between them. Germline V gives CDR1 MRHNA, CDR2 SNTAGT. CDR3 in amino acids: CASSASGSSGYTF. CDR3 in DNA: TGTGCCAGCAGTGCTTCAGGTAGTTCGGGCTACACCTTC.

V usage is TRBV15 and J usage is TRBJ2-5; TRBD2 is a possible D gene (6 bases). The end of the DNA aligns better with TRBJ2-7, so the J call may be wrong. The CDR3 has 17 residues. Germline-derived CDR1 and CDR2 are LNHNV and YYDKDF (reference sequence). As DNA, the CDR3 is TGTGCCACCAGCAGAGAGGGGGGTCGGGTGGGAGTCTACGAGCAGTACTTC. Residues: CATSREGGRVGVYEQYF.

This sequence joins TRBV5-4 and TRBJ1-2; D is perhaps TRBD1 (5 bases). Trimming removed 0 bases from V and 4 bases from J, with 13 bases in between. The CDR3 extends over 15 amino acids. Per the germline V gene, CDR1 is SGHNT and CDR2 is YYREEE (reference sequence). As DNA, the CDR3 is TGTGCCAGCAGCTTGGGGGAGGGGATGGCCTATGGCTACACCTTC. It codes for CASSLGEGMAYGYTF.

The chain recombines TRBV7-6 with TRBJ2-5, with 10 nucleotides matching TRBD2. Germline V gives CDR1 SGHVS, CDR2 FNYEAQ. V shed 2 bases and J 1 base; nucleotides not matched to a gene: 7. CDR3 size: 17 residues. The chain's CDR3 is CASSLRTSGAPQETQYF. CDR3 bases: TGTGCCAGCAGCTTACGGACTAGCGGAGCTCCCCAAGAGACCCAGTACTTC.

This chain links TRBV28 with TRBJ1-5; D may be TRBD1 (6 bases). The V gene's germline CDR1 is MDHEN and CDR2 SYDVKM. The CDR3 consists of 15 residues. Trimming took 5 bases from V and 3 from J, leaving 14 bases between them. CDR3 DNA: TGTGCCAGCAGTATGGGAGGGGGGCCCAATCAGCCCCAGCATTTT. Translated: CASSMGGGPNQPQHF.

This chain uses TRBV29-1 with TRBJ2-7, with 7 bases fitting TRBD2. The germline gives CDR1 SQVTM, CDR2 ANQGSEA. Trimming took 5 bases from V and 2 from J; bases not matched to a gene: 9. The CDR3 covers 14 residues. The CDR3 reads CSVRGSGLTYEQYF. The CDR3 DNA is TGCAGCGTTCGGGGTAGCGGGTTAACCTACGAGCAGTACTTC.

Regarding this clone: Other DNA sequences in this sample translate to the same CDR3. V gene TRBV7-2 combines with J gene TRBJ2-3; 8 bases map to TRBD2. This CDR3 is built from 15 residues. Germline V gene lookup returns CDR1 SGHTA and CDR2 FQGNSA. The V and J ends lost 2 bases and 0 bases, in that order; junction bases with no gene match: 1. The CDR3 nucleotides read TGTGCCAGCAGCTTAAGCGGGAGTAGCACAGATACGCAGTATTTT. Amino acid sequence: CASSLSGSSTDTQYF.

This rearrangement joins TRBV5-6 to TRBJ2-2; D perhaps matches TRBD2 (6 bases). Germline lookup yields CDR1 SGHDT and CDR2 YYEEEE. There are 16 residues in the CDR3. Trimming shortened V by 1 base and J by 0 bases, and 10 bases separated the two germline ends. The CDR3 here is CASSLRRGPNTGELFF. The CDR3 nucleotides are TGTGCCAGCAGCTTGAGGCGGGGCCCGAACACCGGGGAGCTGTTTTTT.

A remark on this clone: One junction end disagrees with the germline gene, perhaps due to a read error. The rearrangement joins TRBV7-9 to TRBJ1-4, with unresolved D. Germline V gene lookup returns CDR1 SEHNR and CDR2 FQNEAQ (reference sequence). This CDR3 comprises 13 residues. The CDR3 here is CSSSPLEGEKLFF. The CDR3 nucleotides are TGTTCCAGCAGCCCCCTCGAGGGTGAAAAACTGTTTTTT.

This clone showed up just a few times. V and J are TRBV15 and TRBJ2-7, with 7 positions matching TRBD2. CDR1 is LNHNV, CDR2 YYDKDF, per germline (reference sequence). The CDR3 is 14 residues long. Trimming cost V 4 bases and J 3 bases; bases outside gene matches: 6. As DNA, the CDR3 is TGTGCCACCAGCACCGGCGGGAGCCACTACGAGCAGTACTTC. Translation gives CATSTGGSHYEQYF.

The rearrangement joins TRBV30 to TRBJ2-3; 8 bases are a match to TRBD2. In germline, CDR1 is GTSNPN, CDR2 SVGIG (reference sequence). The CDR3 is made up of 14 amino acids. Trimming cost V 3 bases and J 2 bases; bases outside gene matches: 4. DNA of the CDR3: TGTGCCTGGAGGAATAGCGGGAACACAGATACGCAGTATTTT. Protein sequence: CAWRNSGNTDTQYF.

The rearrangement joins TRBV2 to TRBJ1-1; 7 nucleotides align to TRBD1. The CDR3 is 15 amino acids. V shed 0 bases, J shed 4 bases, and the junction held 5 bases outside the gene matches. The germline V gene has CDR1 SNHLY and CDR2 FYNNEI. CDR3 sequence (DNA): TGTGCCAGCAGTGAAGCGCTAGGGGGCGGCACTGAAGCTTTCTTT. It codes for CASSEALGGGTEAFF.

In regard to this clone: One junction end does not reproduce the germline sequence, and a read error may be involved. The V gene is TRBV2, the J gene TRBJ2-5, with D unresolved. The length of the CDR3 is 12 residues. In germline, CDR1 is SNHLY, CDR2 FYNNEI. CDR3 DNA: TGTGCCAGCAGTGAACGCGTGGAGACCCGGTACTTC. Translating it yields CASSERVETRYF.

The chain joins TRBV30 to TRBJ2-4; 10 bases are shared with TRBD2. The CDR3 contains 19 residues. Losses at the gene ends were 3 bases for V and 2 bases for J; bases not matched to a gene: 16. Germline loops: CDR1 GTSNPN, CDR2 SVGIG (reference sequence). CDR3 in DNA: TGTGCCTGGAGCCCAGGGGGTCTAGCGGGAGTACGTTCCAAAAACATTCAGTACTTC. As protein: CAWSPGGLAGVRSKNIQYF.

The chain uses TRBV11-3 and TRBJ2-3, with D possibly being TRBD1 (6 bases). The CDR3 sequence is 16 residues long. Per germline, CDR1 SGHNT and CDR2 YENEEA. The germline V and J ends were trimmed by 5 bases and 0 bases, with 15 bases remaining between them. The CDR3: CASSHTPGESTDTQYF. For the CDR3, the DNA is TGTGCCAGCAGCCATACTCCAGGGGAGAGCACAGATACGCAGTATTTT. Full variable domain (outside the CDR3, taken from reference TRBV11-3 and TRBJ2-3): EAGVVQSPRYKIIEKKQPVAFWCNPISGHNTLYWYLQNLGQGPELLIRYENEEAVDDSQLPKDRFSAERLKGVDSTLKIQPAELGDSAVYLCASSHTPGESTDTQYFGPGTRLTVL.

This clone has a handful of counts. This chain links TRBV5-8 with TRBJ1-2; 7 bases align to TRBD1. CDR1 and CDR2 from the germline V gene are SGHTS and YDEGEE. CDR3 size: 14 residues. V trimming: 5 bases; J trimming: 7 bases; junction bases outside the gene matches: 11. This CDR3 is CASSTGTVRIGYTF. CDR3 bases: TGTGCCAGCAGTACGGGGACAGTTCGAATTGGCTACACCTTC. Filled out from reference TRBV5-8 and TRBJ1-2, the complete variable domain reads EAGVTQSPTHLIKTRGQQATLRCSPISGHTSVYWYQQALGLGLQFLLWYDEGEERNRGNFPPRFSGRQFPNYSSELNVNALELEDSALYLCASSTGTVRIGYTFGSGTRLTVV.

The V call is TRBV27, the J call TRBJ1-2; TRBD1 is a possible D gene (5 bases). V dropped 5 bases and J dropped 8 bases, with 18 bases sitting between them. The CDR3 runs 14 residues. The germline gives CDR1 MNHEY, CDR2 SMNVEV (reference sequence). The CDR3 DNA sequence: TGTGCCAGCAGTCCCTTCGGCAGGGCAGTAGGCTACACCTTC. This encodes CASSPFGRAVGYTF.

The chain has TRBV27 and TRBJ1-6; 7 bases align to TRBD1. Looked up from germline, CDR1 is MNHEY and CDR2 is SMNVEV (reference sequence). This CDR3 contains 14 residues. The J segment lost 7 bases and the V segment lost 5 bases, leaving 5 bases of the junction unmatched. The CDR3 loop reads CASSPGTANSPLHF. DNA for the CDR3: TGTGCCAGCAGTCCAGGGACAGCCAATTCACCCCTCCACTTT.

This clone appeared a few times. CDR3 residues: CASNAGNGDQPQHF. Written as DNA, the CDR3 is TGTGCCAGCAATGCGGGGAATGGAGATCAGCCCCAGCATTTT. The chain is built from TRBV6-6 and TRBJ1-5; D gene ambiguous. The V end lost 7 bases, the J end lost 5 bases, and 15 bases lay between the germline ends. There are 14 residues in the CDR3. Germline V gives CDR1 MNHNY, CDR2 SVGAGI (reference sequence).

The V and J genes are TRBV6-6 and TRBJ2-7, with D uncertain. Germline CDR1 and CDR2: MNHNY and SVGAGI (reference sequence). The germline V and J ends were trimmed by 2 bases and 5 bases, with 16 bases remaining between them. The CDR3 sequence is 15 residues long. CDR3 sequence (DNA): TGTGCCAGCAGTTACCTCCCGGGTAGCCCGAACGAGCAGTACTTC. This sequence encodes CASSYLPGSPNEQYF.

J is TRBJ2-7 and V is TRBV19; 7 bases map to TRBD1. CDR3 length: 13 amino acids. Germline V gene lookup returns CDR1 LNHDA and CDR2 SQIVND (reference sequence). With 2 bases clipped from V and 3 bases from J, the junction kept 1 base outside the gene matches. The CDR3 DNA is TGTGCCAGTAGTATACAGGGGGACTACGAGCAGTACTTC. It is translated as CASSIQGDYEQYF.

The chain joins TRBV27 to TRBJ2-6, with D possibly being TRBD2 (6 bases). Germline CDR1 MNHEY, CDR2 SMNVEV (reference sequence). The V end was cut by 7 bases, the J end by 4 bases, with 23 bases between. This CDR3 has 18 residues. CDR3 sequence (DNA): TGTGCCAGCACCCGCCGGGCCAGCGGGCAGGGCGGGGCCAACGTCCTGACTTTC. It specifies CASTRRASGQGGANVLTF.